This TCR beta chain derives from a study of T cells in Graves' hyperthyroidism and ophthalmopathy. Concerning this clonotype itself: What it binds is not known.

Patients were excluded because of uncontrolled infection, other autoimmune disease, pregnancy or lactation. V dropped 0 bases and J dropped 8; count of bases not matched to a gene: 4. The length of the CDR3 is 15 residues. Germline-derived CDR1 and CDR2 are SGDLS and YYNGEE. Whole-study findings and limits: Most thyroid clonotypes expanded above 0.001 appeared in blood too.

RNA transcripts served as the template for amplifying TCR beta CDR3 regions. HTBI primers were the set used in a first-round RT-PCR of the TCR CDR3. TCRdb ran MiXCR on the multiplex PCR reads and lists one entry per CDR3 protein. Of about 410,000 distinct CDR3 sequences detected, more than 14% appear once; the ten largest clones hold around a fifth. The receptor was isolated from a woman in her 30s with Graves' ophthalmopathy. What was sequenced was blood. This chain uses TRBV9 with TRBJ2-3; 12 nucleotides align to TRBD2. CDR3 DNA sequence: TGTGCCAGCAGCGTAGGGACTAGCGGGGTAGTTACGCAGTATTTT. Protein: CASSVGTSGVVTQYF.